These 27 T cell receptor beta chains were all obtained from the same sample, sequenced in a study of monozygotic twins with cystic fibrosis. Assay used: immunoSEQ multiplex PCR; TCRdb lists only in-frame clones, some missing. Here the sample spans some 35,000 clones, around 90% being singletons. Sequencing input: blood. All receptors derive from a boy younger than 10 with cystic fibrosis.

The rearrangement links TRBV4-3 to TRBJ1-5; D is ambiguous. The length of the CDR3 is 15 residues. Germline V CDR1 and CDR2: LGHNA, YSLEER. V lost 1 base to trimming and J lost 4 bases, with 11 bases between them. CDR3 nucleotides: TGCGCCAGCAGCCAAGGACTGCTCCATAATCAGCCCCAGCATTTT. Its protein product is CASSQGLLHNQPQHF.

The genes are TRBV6-5 and TRBJ1-6; D remains unclear. There are 14 residues in the CDR3. The V and J ends lost 0 bases and 5 bases respectively, with 5 bases between them. Germline V gene lookup returns CDR1 MNHEY and CDR2 SVGAGI. In nucleotides, the CDR3 is TGTGCCAGCAGTTACTCAGGGAATAATTCACCCCTCCACTTT. Translated, it gives CASSYSGNNSPLHF.

This chain links TRBV29-1 with TRBJ1-2; 7 nucleotides match TRBD1. Germline V lookup: CDR1 SQVTM, CDR2 ANQGSEA. The CDR3 runs to 13 residues. Trimming took 1 base from V and 7 from J; bases not matched to a gene: 6. Here the CDR3 reads CSVEGDRVGGYTF. The CDR3 coding sequence is TGCAGCGTTGAAGGAGACAGGGTGGGTGGCTACACCTTC. The entire variable domain, with the rest obtained from reference TRBV29-1 and TRBJ1-2, is as follows: SAVISQKPSRDICQRGTSLTIQCQVDSQVTMMFWYRQQPGQSLTLIATANQGSEATYESGFVIDKFPISRPNLTFSTLTVSNMSPEDSSIYLCSVEGDRVGGYTFGSGTRLTVV.

This sequence joins TRBV27 and TRBJ1-4; D gene ambiguous. The V end was cut by 3 bases, the J end by 4 bases, with 9 bases between. Germline CDR1 and CDR2: MNHEY and SMNVEV (reference sequence). This CDR3 has 14 residues. CDR3 sequence (DNA): TGTGCCAGCAGTTTTCGGTCCTTTAATGAAAAACTGTTTTTT. Its translation: CASSFRSFNEKLFF. Together with reference TRBV27 and TRBJ1-4, the CDR3 gives the full variable domain: EAQVTQNPRYLITVTGKKLTVTCSQNMNHEYMSWYRQDPGLGLRQIYYSMNVEVTDKGDVPEGYKVSRKEKRNFPLILESPSPNQTSLYFCASSFRSFNEKLFFGSGTQLSVL.

The rearrangement uses TRBV4-2 and TRBJ2-1, with D maybe TRBD2 (5 bases). Germline lookup yields CDR1 LGHNA and CDR2 YNFKEQ. V was clipped by 3 bases and J by 8 bases, with 14 bases between them. The CDR3 consists of 14 residues. The DNA for the CDR3 is TGTGCCAGCAGCCAGGAAACTAGGCTCGATGAGCAGTTCTTC. Its protein product is CASSQETRLDEQFF.

The genes are TRBV28 and TRBJ2-2, with D tentatively TRBD1 or TRBD2 (5 bases each). The V and J ends lost 4 bases and 7 bases respectively, with 13 bases between them. Germline V gene lookup returns CDR1 MDHEN and CDR2 SYDVKM. The CDR3 runs to 14 residues. The CDR3 sequence: CASSSRGRDGELFF. CDR3 sequence (DNA): TGTGCCAGCAGTTCCCGGGGCAGAGACGGGGAGCTGTTTTTT.

This chain links TRBV4-3 with TRBJ1-3, with no clear D. Trimming stripped 0 bases from V and 3 bases from J, with 18 bases between. This CDR3 spans 18 amino acids. Germline CDR1 LGHNA, CDR2 YSLEER. The CDR3 spells CASSQDIVAPAVGNTIYF. The CDR3 DNA sequence: TGCGCCAGCAGCCAAGATATCGTAGCCCCAGCAGTTGGAAACACCATATATTTT.

V usage is TRBV5-8 and J usage is TRBJ1-2; tentative D call: TRBD1 (5 bases). Germline V gene data show CDR1 as SGHTS and CDR2 as YDEGEE. This CDR3 comprises 14 residues. V was pared by 1 base and J by 3 bases, with 10 bases between. CDR3 nucleotides: TGTGCCAGCAGCTTGCTAGGGGAATACTATGGCTACACCTTC. Translation gives CASSLLGEYYGYTF.

V is TRBV7-2 and J is TRBJ2-1, with 9 nucleotides matching TRBD1. There are 16 residues in the CDR3. Trimming at V came to 5 bases and at J to 6 bases, leaving 11 bases not matched to a gene. Germline V lookup: CDR1 SGHTA, CDR2 FQGNSA. In nucleotides, the CDR3 is TGTGCCAGCAGCCCCCTGGCCGGGACAGGGCTCAATGAGCAGTTCTTC. It is translated as CASSPLAGTGLNEQFF. The whole variable domain, filled in from reference TRBV7-2 and TRBJ2-1, reads GAGVSQSPSNKVTEKGKDVELRCDPISGHTALYWYRQSLGQGLEFLIYFQGNSAPDKSGLPSDRFSAERTGGSVSTLTIQRTQQEDSAVYLCASSPLAGTGLNEQFFGPGTRLTVL.

V is TRBV19 and J is TRBJ2-1; D is unclear. Trimming pared 8 bases from V and 0 bases from J, leaving 14 bases between. Per germline, CDR1 LNHDA and CDR2 SQIVND (reference sequence). CDR3 length: 15 residues. CDR3 loop: CASGYYTSSYNEQFF. The CDR3 DNA is TGTGCCAGTGGCTACTATACGAGCTCCTACAATGAGCAGTTCTTC.

This chain connects TRBV6-5 to TRBJ1-1; 10 positions match TRBD1. Germline V gives CDR1 MNHEY, CDR2 SVGAGI. This CDR3 comprises 16 residues. V gave up 2 bases and J gave up 4 bases; unmatched junction bases: 7. CDR3 sequence reads: CASSYHTTGGVTEAFF. As DNA, the CDR3 is TGTGCCAGCAGTTACCATACGACAGGGGGCGTCACTGAAGCTTTCTTT.

The rearrangement links TRBV27 to TRBJ1-1; a possible D gene is TRBD1 (6 bases). The ends were cut back, 1 base at V and 5 bases at J, with 11 bases in the middle. Germline assignment: CDR1 MNHEY and CDR2 SMNVEV (reference sequence). The CDR3 runs 14 residues. This CDR3 reads CASSLFDRTTEAFF. The CDR3 DNA reads TGTGCCAGCAGTTTATTTGACAGGACGACTGAAGCTTTCTTT.

The chain has TRBV11-3 and TRBJ2-6; D not certain. The CDR3 extends over 15 amino acids. Germline CDR1 reads SGHNT; CDR2 reads YENEEA. Trimming shortened V by 4 bases and J by 0 bases, and 7 bases separated the two germline ends. This CDR3 reads CASSSLYSGANVLTF. The DNA for the CDR3 is TGTGCCAGCAGCTCCCTATACTCTGGGGCCAACGTCCTGACTTTC.

The rearrangement links TRBV18 to TRBJ2-2; 9 bases align to TRBD1. The CDR3 totals 14 residues. The germline V gene has CDR1 KGHSH and CDR2 LQKENI. The V and J ends lost 6 bases and 3 bases, in that order; junction bases with no gene match: 2. The CDR3 DNA sequence: TGTGCCAGCTCGTGGACAGGGGACACCGGGGAGCTGTTTTTT. This translates into CASSWTGDTGELFF. Complete variable domain (other parts from reference TRBV18 and TRBJ2-2): NAGVMQNPRHLVRRRGQEARLRCSPMKGHSHVYWYRQLPEEGLKFMVYLQKENIIDESGMPKERFSAEFPKEGPSILRIQQVVRGDSAAYFCASSWTGDTGELFFGEGSRLTVL.

The genes are TRBV7-2 and TRBJ1-2; D unclear. V dropped 3 bases and J dropped 0 bases, with 14 bases sitting between them. CDR3 length: 16 residues. Germline V gives CDR1 SGHTA, CDR2 FQGNSA. CDR3 nucleotide sequence: TGTGCCAGCAGCTTCCAGCTGGGCTTAGCTAACTATGGCTACACCTTC. This encodes CASSFQLGLANYGYTF.

This rearrangement joins TRBV5-6 to TRBJ1-2; no clear D gene. This CDR3 contains 13 residues. Trimming pared 4 bases from V and 4 bases from J, leaving 11 bases between. Germline assignment: CDR1 SGHDT and CDR2 YYEEEE. The CDR3 coding sequence is TGTGCCAGCAGCCCCCCCGGAAGCTATGGCTACACCTTC. It translates to CASSPPGSYGYTF.

The chain is built from TRBV6-1 and TRBJ1-5; no clear D. Trimming removed 4 bases from V and 3 bases from J, with 13 bases in between. The CDR3 extends over 15 amino acids. CDR1 is MNHNS and CDR2 is SASEGT in the germline V gene. The CDR3: CASSVVAEYNQPQHF. CDR3 DNA: TGTGCCAGCAGTGTAGTAGCGGAGTACAATCAGCCCCAGCATTTT.

This rearrangement joins TRBV7-2 to TRBJ2-7, with D maybe TRBD2 (7 bases). Germline-derived CDR1 and CDR2 are SGHTA and FQGNSA. CDR3 length: 16 amino acids. V shed 6 bases and J shed 4 bases, with 22 bases lying between them. In DNA form, the CDR3 reads TGTGCCAGCAGTTATTTGGGGCGGGGGCTAGAGTACGAGCAGTACTTC. It encodes CASSYLGRGLEYEQYF.

The CDR3 DNA is TGCAGTGCCGGCAGGATCTACGAGCAGTACTTC. This codes for CSAGRIYEQYF. The J gene is TRBJ2-7, the V gene TRBV20-1; D remains ambiguous. Trimming took 6 bases from V and 3 from J, leaving 9 bases between them. The CDR3 consists of 11 residues. Germline V lookup: CDR1 DFQATT, CDR2 SNEGSKA (reference sequence).

J is TRBJ2-3 and V is TRBV5-1, with TRBD1 as a possible D gene (6 bases). The CDR3 has 15 amino acids. V shed 4 bases and J shed 2 bases, with 14 bases lying between them. Per the germline V gene, CDR1 is SGHRS and CDR2 is YFSETQ. CDR3 amino acids: CASSPPGHFTDTQYF. The CDR3 DNA follows: TGCGCCAGCAGCCCCCCGGGACATTTCACAGATACGCAGTATTTT.

This clone was seen a few times. The V gene is TRBV7-3, the J gene TRBJ2-3, with 9 bases that match TRBD2. Germline CDR1 SGHTA, CDR2 FQGTGA. The CDR3 consists of 14 residues. J lost 6 bases, V lost 5 bases, and 6 bases had no gene match. The CDR3: CASSTGTSRDTQYF. CDR3 DNA: TGTGCCAGCAGCACGGGGACTAGCAGGGATACGCAGTATTTT.

This clone was seen a single time. V and J are TRBV7-6 and TRBJ2-7, with D possibly matching TRBD2 (5 bases). The CDR3 is 15 amino acids. Germline CDR1 SGHVS, CDR2 FNYEAQ. V lost 2 bases and J lost 3, with 14 bases in between. The CDR3 is CASSLRAPGFYEQYF. The CDR3 nucleotides read TGTGCCAGCAGCTTACGGGCCCCGGGGTTCTACGAGCAGTACTTC.

Only a few counts were recorded for this clone. The chain joins TRBV19 to TRBJ1-5; D perhaps matches TRBD1 (5 bases). The germline gives CDR1 LNHDA, CDR2 SQIVND (reference sequence). The CDR3 runs 16 residues. Trimming took off 7 bases at V and 5 bases at J, with 21 bases between the two ends. The CDR3 loop is CASIGTARINDQPQHF. CDR3 DNA sequence: TGTGCCAGTATTGGGACGGCCCGAATTAACGATCAGCCCCAGCATTTT.

The chain joins TRBV4-3 to TRBJ1-1, with D possibly matching TRBD1 (5 bases). The germline CDR1 and CDR2 sequences are LGHNA and YSLEER. V was pared by 0 bases and J by 7 bases, with 15 bases between. The CDR3 contains 15 residues. The CDR3 loop reads CASSQDFGARGEAFF. The CDR3 DNA is TGCGCCAGCAGCCAAGATTTTGGGGCAAGAGGTGAAGCTTTCTTT.

The chain uses TRBV6-5 and TRBJ2-4, with D possibly being TRBD1 (5 bases). CDR1 is MNHEY and CDR2 is SVGAGI in the germline V gene. This CDR3 spans 13 amino acids. V lost 5 bases and J lost 6, with 11 bases in between. CDR3 sequence: CASSQGSGNIQYF. The CDR3 bases are TGTGCCAGCAGTCAGGGTTCGGGAAACATTCAGTACTTC.

V is TRBV11-3 and J is TRBJ2-7, with TRBD1 matching 8 bases. This CDR3 region has 15 residues. Per the germline V gene, CDR1 is SGHNT and CDR2 is YENEEA. V was clipped by 3 bases and J by 4 bases; unmatched bases: 8. The CDR3 protein is CASSLGQGASYEQYF. DNA of the CDR3: TGTGCCAGCAGCTTGGGGCAGGGGGCGAGTTACGAGCAGTACTTC.

This clone was seen more than once but under ten times. As DNA, the CDR3 is TGTGCCAGCAGCTATCTAGCGGGGGAGGTCAATGAGCAGTTCTTC. Translation: CASSYLAGEVNEQFF. The rearrangement joins TRBV7-9 to TRBJ2-1, with 10 bases that match TRBD2. The germline V gene has CDR1 SEHNR and CDR2 FQNEAQ (reference sequence). This CDR3 is built from 15 residues. Trimming took 4 bases from V and 6 from J; bases not matched to a gene: 6. The full variable domain, in which reference TRBV7-9 and TRBJ2-1 provide the parts outside the CDR3, is DTGVSQNPRHKITKRGQNVTFRCDPISEHNRLYWYRQTLGQGPEFLTYFQNEAQLEKSRLLSDRFSAERPKGSFSTLEIQRTEQGDSAMYLCASSYLAGEVNEQFFGPGTRLTVL.